Below, 18 T cell receptor beta chains from the same sample are listed, as sequenced in a study of cytomegalovirus exposure and HLA in healthy donors. Method: immunoSEQ multiplex PCR; TCRdb's copy keeps in-frame clones and lacks some. The sample records some 170,000 clones, around nine tenths being singletons. Source material: PBMCs. These receptors were obtained from a woman between 25 and 40 years old in good health and CMV-seronegative.

The chain carries TRBV5-1 and TRBJ1-3; TRBD1 matches at 7 bases. The CDR3 has 17 residues. Germline assignment: CDR1 SGHRS and CDR2 YFSETQ. The junction had 11 bases not matched to a gene; V was cut back by 0 bases and J by 5 bases. The CDR3 nucleotides read TGCGCCAGCAGCTTGGAGACAGGGAAAGGGTCCCGAAACACCATATATTTT. Translated: CASSLETGKGSRNTIYF.

The V call is TRBV6-1, the J call TRBJ1-5; the D gene is possibly TRBD1 (6 bases). Germline assignment: CDR1 MNHNS and CDR2 SASEGT. The CDR3 loop spans 17 amino acids. V was cut by 3 bases and J by 0 bases, with 15 bases left in between. CDR3 DNA: TGTGCCAGCAGTGATGGTGCAGGGGATAATAGCAATCAGCCCCAGCATTTT. Translation gives CASSDGAGDNSNQPQHF.

The chain uses TRBV5-1 and TRBJ2-7; weak D call: TRBD1 (5 bases). V lost 5 bases, J lost 1 base, and 10 bases lay in between. The CDR3 covers 13 residues. Germline CDR1 and CDR2: SGHRS and YFSETQ. The CDR3 loop is CASRTAQSYEQYF. The CDR3 DNA is TGCGCCAGCAGGACAGCGCAATCCTACGAGCAGTACTTC.

This clone was seen just once. The CDR3 region has the DNA TGTGCCAGCAGACCTACTAGCGGGGGGGTTGCAGATACGCAGTATTTT. The encoded protein is CASRPTSGGVADTQYF. This rearrangement joins TRBV27 to TRBJ2-3; 13 bases map to TRBD2. Germline V lookup: CDR1 MNHEY, CDR2 SMNVEV (reference sequence). V was clipped by 6 bases and J by 4 bases; unmatched bases: 7. The CDR3 spans 16 residues.

This sequence joins TRBV6-5 and TRBJ2-1; D gene ambiguous. The V gene lost 2 bases and the J gene lost 4 bases, with 12 bases spanning the gap. Germline V lookup: CDR1 MNHEY, CDR2 SVGAGI. This CDR3 is 15 amino acids long. The CDR3 loop reads CASSYGPAVYNEQFF. For the CDR3, the DNA is TGTGCCAGCAGTTACGGCCCCGCCGTTTACAATGAGCAGTTCTTC.

The chain uses TRBV7-2 and TRBJ2-7; the match to TRBD1 covers 7 bases. V shed 5 bases, J shed 5 bases, and the junction held 3 bases outside the gene matches. Germline V gene sequence: CDR1 SGHTA, CDR2 FQGNSA. There are 12 residues in the CDR3. In DNA, the CDR3 is TGTGCCAGCAGCCCGACAGGGAACGAGCAGTACTTC. This translates into CASSPTGNEQYF.

V gene TRBV5-1 combines with J gene TRBJ1-1; D is perhaps TRBD1 (5 bases). V dropped 4 bases and J dropped 4 bases, with 14 bases sitting between them. This CDR3 is built from 14 residues. Germline assignment: CDR1 SGHRS and CDR2 YFSETQ. CDR3 sequence reads: CASSPSGGGTEAFF. Written as DNA, the CDR3 is TGCGCCAGCAGCCCCTCGGGGGGGGGCACTGAAGCTTTCTTT.

This clone was seen more than once but under ten times. The chain couples TRBV19 to TRBJ1-5; no reliable D call. CDR1 and CDR2 (germline): LNHDA, SQIVND (reference sequence). This CDR3 is built from 15 residues. V was shortened by 6 bases and J by 3 bases, with 15 bases between the two germline ends. The CDR3 DNA follows: TGTGCCAGTAGCGAAAATACGGGATACAATCAGCCCCAGCATTTT. Translation gives CASSENTGYNQPQHF.

The gene calls are TRBV4-1 and TRBJ2-7; D ambiguous. The CDR3 has 12 residues. From germline, CDR1 is MGHRA and CDR2 YSYEKL. V dropped 1 base and J dropped 9 bases, with 10 bases sitting between them. The CDR3 spells CASSQAGGWQYF. DNA of the CDR3: TGCGCCAGCAGCCAAGCGGGTGGGTGGCAGTACTTC.

The chain recombines TRBV10-3 with TRBJ1-2; 7 nucleotides agree with TRBD1. The CDR3 spans 12 residues. J was trimmed by 4 bases and V by 6 bases; bases with no gene match: 2. Germline-derived CDR1 and CDR2 are ENHRY and SYGVKD. The CDR3 sequence is CAISRDSYGYTF. The CDR3 DNA sequence: TGTGCCATCAGCCGGGACAGCTATGGCTACACCTTC.

The V call is TRBV11-2, the J call TRBJ2-7, with 7 bases that match TRBD2. V lost 4 bases and J lost 0; bases outside the gene matches: 6. CDR3 length equals 15 residues. Germline lookup yields CDR1 SGHAT and CDR2 FQNNGV. Written as DNA, the CDR3 is TGTGCCAGCAGCTCGGGACTACTCCGCTCCTACGAGCAGTACTTC. It is translated as CASSSGLLRSYEQYF.

This clone was recorded a few times. The chain uses TRBV10-3 and TRBJ2-2; 9 bases fit TRBD2. The length of the CDR3 is 18 residues. The junction had 15 bases not matched to a gene; V was cut back by 8 bases and J by 2 bases. Germline V gives CDR1 ENHRY, CDR2 SYGVKD. The CDR3 sequence: CAIQPHSPSGTNTGELFF. The CDR3 DNA follows: TGTGCCATCCAACCGCACTCTCCTAGCGGGACTAACACCGGGGAGCTGTTTTTT.

This rearrangement joins TRBV10-2 to TRBJ2-7; D perhaps matches TRBD1 (6 bases). Trimming took off 6 bases at V and 1 base at J, with 16 bases between the two ends. Germline V gene lookup returns CDR1 WSHSY and CDR2 SAAADI. The CDR3 length is 15 residues. The CDR3 bases are TGCGCCAGCAGCCCTACTAGGGGGTTATCCTACGAGCAGTACTTC. Translation gives CASSPTRGLSYEQYF.

The chain joins TRBV19 to TRBJ1-5, with 7 positions matching TRBD1. This CDR3 comprises 14 residues. Germline lookup yields CDR1 LNHDA and CDR2 SQIVND (reference sequence). V dropped 6 bases and J dropped 2; count of bases not matched to a gene: 4. The CDR3 region has the DNA TGTGCCAGTAGGGACAGGAGCCGCAATCAGCCCCAGCATTTT. Protein sequence: CASRDRSRNQPQHF. Together with reference TRBV19 and TRBJ1-5, the CDR3 gives the full variable domain: DGGITQSPKYLFRKEGQNVTLSCEQNLNHDAMYWYRQDPGQGLRLIYYSQIVNDFQKGDIAEGYSVSREKKESFPLTVTSAQKNPTAFYLCASRDRSRNQPQHFGDGTRLSIL.

This rearrangement joins TRBV13 to TRBJ2-7; 10 nucleotides match TRBD2. With 4 bases clipped from V and 4 bases from J, the junction kept 10 bases outside the gene matches. CDR1 PRHDT and CDR2 FYEKMQ come from the germline V gene (reference sequence). CDR3 length equals 16 residues. Here the CDR3 DNA reads TGTGCCAGCAGCTCCAAACTAGCGGGGAGGAGATACGAGCAGTACTTC. Translating it yields CASSSKLAGRRYEQYF. Full variable domain (remainder filled in from reference TRBV13 and TRBJ2-7): AAGVIQSPRHLIKEKRETATLKCYPIPRHDTVYWYQQGPGQDPQFLISFYEKMQSDKGSIPDRFSAQQFSDYHSELNMSSLELGDSALYFCASSSKLAGRRYEQYFGPGTRLTVT.

The gene calls are TRBV4-3 and TRBJ2-3; the match to TRBD2 covers 7 bases. Germline V CDR1 and CDR2: LGHNA, YSLEER. V was clipped by 0 bases and J by 4 bases; unmatched bases: 10. The CDR3 loop spans 17 amino acids. The CDR3 is CASSQDLAGVRADTQYF. CDR3 nucleotide sequence: TGCGCCAGCAGCCAAGATTTGGCGGGGGTAAGGGCAGATACGCAGTATTTT.

This clone was seen once. J is TRBJ2-1 and V is TRBV11-2; tentative D call: TRBD2 (5 bases). CDR1 is SGHAT, CDR2 FQNNGV, per germline. V was clipped by 5 bases and J by 1 base, with 12 bases between them. The length of the CDR3 is 15 residues. CDR3 in amino acids: CASSPQRLSYNEQFF. DNA of the CDR3: TGTGCCAGCAGCCCACAGAGACTATCCTACAATGAGCAGTTCTTC.

The chain has TRBV14 and TRBJ1-2; 9 positions agree with TRBD1. The CDR3 runs 17 residues. The germline gives CDR1 SGHDN, CDR2 FVKESK. J lost 4 bases, V lost 6 bases, and 15 bases had no gene match. CDR3 loop: CASSPYRLQGALYGYTF. The CDR3, as DNA: TGTGCCAGCAGTCCCTACCGGCTACAGGGGGCTCTCTATGGCTACACCTTC.